Shown below are 5 T cell receptor beta chains from a single sample sequenced in a study of T cells after yellow fever vaccination. TCRdb recomputed calls from the 5' RACE reads with MiXCR, one row per CDR3 protein. The repertoire holds 300,000 to 400,000 distinct CDR3 sequences, with roughly 8.6% as singletons. Sequenced material: PBMCs, taken roughly 45 days after the first yellow fever vaccination. All receptors derive from a man in his late teens or twenties who received the YFV17D yellow fever vaccine.

This clonotype was seen more than once but under ten times. The rearrangement joins TRBV5-1 to TRBJ2-6, with D perhaps TRBD1 or TRBD2 (5 bases each). Germline lookup yields CDR1 SGHRS and CDR2 YFSETQ. The V end was cut by 1 base, the J end by 8 bases, with 22 bases between. The CDR3 runs 18 residues. The CDR3 sequence: CASSLKGYEGMGTNVLTF. The DNA of the CDR3 is TGCGCCAGCAGCTTGAAGGGGTATGAGGGCATGGGGACCAACGTCCTGACTTTC.

This clonotype was observed a handful of times. This chain connects TRBV5-1 to TRBJ2-1, with D perhaps TRBD2 (7 bases). Deletions cut 2 bases from V and 0 bases from J, with 15 bases between. The CDR3 consists of 17 residues. The germline V gene encodes CDR1 SGHRS and CDR2 YFSETQ. The CDR3 region is CASSFFGGARSYNEQFF. The CDR3 bases are TGCGCCAGCAGCTTCTTTGGGGGGGCCCGCTCCTACAATGAGCAGTTCTTC.

This clonotype was picked up a small number of times. Sequence at one end of the junction differs from germline and may be a read error. V usage is TRBV7-7 and J usage is TRBJ2-5, with D uncertain. Germline CDR1 and CDR2: SSHAT and FNYEAQ (reference sequence). This CDR3 has 13 amino acids. The CDR3 nucleotides read TGTGCTAGCAGCTTTGCATCCCAAGAGACCCAGTACTTC. This sequence encodes CASSFASQETQYF.

This clonotype has only a few counts. CDR3 region: CASRVSFGTDTQYF. CDR3 nucleotides: TGCGCCAGCCGGGTGTCCTTCGGCACAGATACGCAGTATTTT. The V and J genes are TRBV5-1 and TRBJ2-3; D is unclear. The V end lost 7 bases, the J end lost 1 base, and 13 bases lay between the germline ends. This CDR3 contains 14 residues. Germline-derived CDR1 and CDR2 are SGHRS and YFSETQ.

V gene TRBV7-2 combines with J gene TRBJ2-3; D is uncertain. V was clipped by 3 bases and J by 0 bases, with 13 bases between them. The CDR3 is 16 amino acids. The germline gives CDR1 SGHTA, CDR2 FQGNSA. DNA of the CDR3: TGTGCCAGCAGCTTGATGGGCGGTCCTAGCACAGATACGCAGTATTTT. Translation gives CASSLMGGPSTDTQYF.